This TCR beta chain was identified during a study of blood T cells in healthy people across ages. Germline loops: CDR1 MGHRA, CDR2 YSYEKL. The CDR3 loop spans 18 amino acids. This clonotype was observed a handful of times. A second PCR of roughly 7 to 11 cycles used a sample-barcoded 5' primer and a J-beta primer mix. TCRdb analysed the 5' RACE reads with MiXCR anew, one entry per CDR3 protein. This table holds more than 650,000 distinct CDR3 sequences, over 20% found once. The genes are TRBV4-1 and TRBJ2-5; D is possibly TRBD2 (5 bases). The last part of the DNA fits TRBJ2-7 better; the J call may be wrong. The sample was blood. This sequence was found in a man between 70 and 80 years old in good health. DNA of the CDR3: TGCGCCAGCAGCCAAGAGGGCCTCGGACTGTCGAGCTCCTACGAGCAGTACTTC. It encodes CASSQEGLGLSSSYEQYF.